A selection of T cell receptor beta chains follows, all from one sample in a study of T-cell reconstitution after alpha-beta-depleted transplantation in children. TCRdb recomputed calls from the PCR reads with MiXCR, one row per CDR3 protein. The sample carries hundreds of thousands of distinct CDR3 sequences, about 31% recorded once. The specimen was PBMCs from the stem cell graft donor, collected from the stem cell graft. These receptors originate from a human donor who donated a stem cell graft to a child with aplastic anemia. Both conserved end residues are part of each CDR3. The order of the fields is V gene, J gene, D gene, clone size, CDR3 protein, CDR3 DNA. D genes are given only for firm matches. Some rows mark clone size as missing; the rest say once, few, many or name a class of expanded clone.

v_call: TRBV5-1
j_call: TRBJ2-3
d_call: TRBD2
clone_size: few
cdr3_aa: CASSQLAGVGPSTDTQYF
cdr3_nt: TGCGCCAGCAGCCAACTAGCGGGAGTGGGGCCTAGCACAGATACGCAGTATTTT

v_call: TRBV5-1
j_call: TRBJ2-7
d_call: -
clone_size: -
cdr3_aa: CASSLDGGASYEQYF
cdr3_nt: TGCGCCAGCAGCTTGGATGGGGGCGCGTCCTACGAGCAGTACTTC

v_call: TRBV7-2
j_call: TRBJ2-7
d_call: -
clone_size: -
cdr3_aa: CASSHDRSYEQYF
cdr3_nt: TGTGCCAGCAGTCACGACAGGTCCTACGAGCAGTACTTC

v_call: TRBV6-2/TRBV6-3
j_call: TRBJ2-7
d_call: -
clone_size: -
cdr3_aa: CASSSRERDGIFYEQYF
cdr3_nt: TGTGCCAGCAGTTCTCGCGAACGGGATGGGATTTTCTACGAGCAGTACTTC

v_call: TRBV7-8
j_call: TRBJ2-3
d_call: TRBD2
clone_size: -
cdr3_aa: CASSLLSGSLDTQYF
cdr3_nt: TGTGCCAGCAGCTTGCTTAGCGGGAGCTTAGATACGCAGTATTTT

v_call: TRBV6-2/TRBV6-3
j_call: TRBJ2-1
d_call: -
clone_size: few
cdr3_aa: CASVRGGSFRYNEQFF
cdr3_nt: TGTGCCAGTGTCCGAGGGGGGAGCTTCCGCTACAATGAGCAGTTCTTC

v_call: TRBV28
j_call: TRBJ1-2
d_call: -
clone_size: -
cdr3_aa: CASSLGQTVYGYTF
cdr3_nt: TGTGCCAGCAGTTTGGGGCAGACCGTCTATGGCTACACCTTC

v_call: TRBV7-2
j_call: TRBJ2-2
d_call: TRBD2
clone_size: few
cdr3_aa: CASSPQSGRGTGELFF
cdr3_nt: TGTGCCAGCAGCCCGCAGAGCGGGAGGGGCACCGGGGAGCTGTTTTTT

v_call: TRBV12-3/TRBV12-4
j_call: TRBJ1-2
d_call: -
clone_size: -
cdr3_aa: CASTLGSPGGYTF
cdr3_nt: TGTGCCAGCACTTTGGGTTCCCCGGGGGGCTACACCTTC

v_call: TRBV9
j_call: TRBJ1-3
d_call: -
clone_size: -
cdr3_aa: CASSDGTLGGNTIYF
cdr3_nt: TGTGCCAGCAGCGACGGGACACTCGGTGGAAACACCATATATTTT

v_call: TRBV7-9
j_call: TRBJ2-7
d_call: TRBD1
clone_size: few
cdr3_aa: CASSALMGQGAEEQYF
cdr3_nt: TGTGCCAGCAGCGCCCTGATGGGCCAGGGGGCGGAAGAGCAGTACTTC

v_call: TRBV30
j_call: TRBJ2-1
d_call: -
clone_size: few
cdr3_aa: CAWSVSGYIGGEQFF
cdr3_nt: TGTGCCTGGAGTGTTTCAGGGTACATAGGGGGTGAGCAGTTCTTC

v_call: TRBV6-5
j_call: TRBJ2-1
d_call: -
clone_size: few
cdr3_aa: CASSYLGTYNEQFF
cdr3_nt: TGTGCCAGCAGTTACTTAGGGACCTACAATGAGCAGTTCTTC

v_call: TRBV18
j_call: TRBJ1-1
d_call: TRBD1
clone_size: many
cdr3_aa: CASSPGEGTVEAFF
cdr3_nt: TGTGCCAGCTCACCAGGGGAAGGGACAGTTGAAGCTTTCTTT

v_call: TRBV9
j_call: TRBJ2-2
d_call: TRBD2
clone_size: few
cdr3_aa: CASSAREGNTGELFF
cdr3_nt: TGTGCCAGCAGCGCCCGGGAGGGCAACACCGGGGAGCTGTTTTTT

v_call: TRBV6-5
j_call: TRBJ1-5
d_call: -
clone_size: few
cdr3_aa: CASSYNRLNQPQHF
cdr3_nt: TGTGCCAGCAGTTACAACAGGCTGAATCAGCCCCAGCATTTT

v_call: TRBV10-3
j_call: TRBJ2-1
d_call: TRBD1
clone_size: -
cdr3_aa: CAIRRDSLNEQFF
cdr3_nt: TGTGCCATCCGCAGGGACAGCCTCAATGAGCAGTTCTTC

v_call: TRBV9
j_call: TRBJ1-2
d_call: TRBD1
clone_size: few
cdr3_aa: CASSAGSGGSARTMDGYTF
cdr3_nt: TGTGCCAGCAGCGCCGGATCAGGGGGGTCGGCGAGGACGATGGATGGCTACACCTTC

v_call: TRBV25-1
j_call: TRBJ2-5
d_call: -
clone_size: -
cdr3_aa: CASSGKRIQETQYF
cdr3_nt: TGTGCCAGCAGTGGTAAGCGGATCCAAGAGACCCAGTACTTC

v_call: TRBV11-1
j_call: TRBJ2-2
d_call: -
clone_size: -
cdr3_aa: CASSFPASRAGNTGELFF
cdr3_nt: TGTGCCAGCAGCTTCCCAGCCTCCCGGGCGGGGAACACCGGGGAGCTGTTTTTT

v_call: TRBV4-3
j_call: TRBJ2-2
d_call: TRBD2
clone_size: few
cdr3_aa: CASSQQTSGTDTGELFF
cdr3_nt: TGCGCCAGCAGCCAACAGACTAGCGGGACGGACACCGGGGAGCTGTTTTTT

v_call: TRBV12-3/TRBV12-4
j_call: TRBJ1-1
d_call: -
clone_size: few
cdr3_aa: CASSLWGNEAFF
cdr3_nt: TGTGCCAGCAGTTTGTGGGGGAATGAAGCTTTCTTT

v_call: TRBV12-3/TRBV12-4
j_call: TRBJ1-2
d_call: -
clone_size: -
cdr3_aa: CASSLGRGVGGYTF
cdr3_nt: TGTGCCAGCAGTTTAGGGAGGGGAGTAGGTGGCTACACCTTC

v_call: TRBV20-1
j_call: TRBJ2-1
d_call: -
clone_size: many
cdr3_aa: CSARDRVTDYNEQFF
cdr3_nt: TGCAGTGCTAGAGATCGCGTGACTGACTACAATGAGCAGTTCTTC

v_call: TRBV18
j_call: TRBJ2-2
d_call: -
clone_size: -
cdr3_aa: CASSPPVGDNTGELFF
cdr3_nt: TGTGCCAGCTCACCACCGGTAGGGGACAACACCGGGGAGCTGTTTTTT

v_call: TRBV10-3
j_call: TRBJ1-1
d_call: -
clone_size: -
cdr3_aa: CAISEDNTEAFF
cdr3_nt: TGTGCCATCAGTGAAGACAACACTGAAGCTTTCTTT

v_call: TRBV20-1
j_call: TRBJ1-1
d_call: -
clone_size: -
cdr3_aa: CSVPGPVGTEAFF
cdr3_nt: TGCAGTGTCCCGGGACCTGTGGGGACTGAAGCTTTCTTT

v_call: TRBV20-1
j_call: TRBJ2-3
d_call: -
clone_size: -
cdr3_aa: CSAHDPSRPSDTQYF
cdr3_nt: TGCAGTGCTCATGATCCCTCCAGGCCCTCAGATACGCAGTATTTT

v_call: TRBV19
j_call: TRBJ1-1
d_call: -
clone_size: -
cdr3_aa: CASKGLGVQENTEAFF
cdr3_nt: TGTGCCAGTAAGGGGTTGGGGGTGCAGGAGAACACTGAAGCTTTCTTT

v_call: TRBV29-1
j_call: TRBJ2-1
d_call: -
clone_size: -
cdr3_aa: CSLRAGLFGDEQFF
cdr3_nt: TGCAGCCTCCGGGCGGGTCTGTTTGGGGATGAGCAGTTCTTC

v_call: TRBV5-6
j_call: TRBJ2-1
d_call: TRBD2
clone_size: -
cdr3_aa: CASQTGTSLTEQFF
cdr3_nt: TGTGCCAGCCAGACCGGGACTAGCTTGACTGAGCAGTTCTTC

v_call: TRBV10-3
j_call: TRBJ2-3
d_call: -
clone_size: -
cdr3_aa: CAISDLGGGAADTQYF
cdr3_nt: TGTGCCATCAGTGATCTGGGAGGGGGCGCAGCAGATACGCAGTATTTT

v_call: TRBV18
j_call: TRBJ1-1
d_call: -
clone_size: -
cdr3_aa: CASSPQGRGNANTEAFF
cdr3_nt: TGTGCCAGCTCACCCCAGGGCAGGGGAAATGCCAACACTGAAGCTTTCTTT

v_call: TRBV6-2/TRBV6-3
j_call: TRBJ2-5
d_call: TRBD2
clone_size: few
cdr3_aa: CASSRAGGRETQYF
cdr3_nt: TGTGCCAGCAGTCGAGCGGGAGGACGGGAGACCCAGTACTTC

v_call: TRBV6-5
j_call: TRBJ2-7
d_call: -
clone_size: few
cdr3_aa: CASSYSPTGGGYEQYF
cdr3_nt: TGTGCCAGCAGTTACTCGCCAACGGGGGGCGGGTACGAGCAGTACTTC

v_call: TRBV19
j_call: TRBJ2-1
d_call: -
clone_size: once
cdr3_aa: CASSISGAIPYNEQFF
cdr3_nt: TGTGCCAGTAGTATTTCTGGAGCCATACCATACAATGAGCAGTTCTTC

v_call: TRBV7-2
j_call: TRBJ2-3
d_call: -
clone_size: many
cdr3_aa: CASSLRGAGPTDTQYF
cdr3_nt: TGTGCCAGCAGCCTAAGAGGAGCGGGCCCCACAGATACGCAGTATTTT

v_call: TRBV28
j_call: TRBJ2-1
d_call: TRBD2
clone_size: -
cdr3_aa: CASSSPGLAGGTRYNEQFF
cdr3_nt: TGTGCCAGCAGCTCGCCGGGACTAGCGGGAGGCACGCGATACAATGAGCAGTTCTTC

v_call: TRBV18
j_call: TRBJ1-1
d_call: -
clone_size: few
cdr3_aa: CASSPDGDTEAFF
cdr3_nt: TGTGCCAGCTCACCCGACGGGGACACTGAAGCTTTCTTT

v_call: TRBV29-1
j_call: TRBJ2-1
d_call: TRBD2
clone_size: -
cdr3_aa: CSVEKLAGGSHNEQFF
cdr3_nt: TGCAGCGTTGAAAAACTAGCGGGAGGCTCGCACAATGAGCAGTTCTTC

v_call: TRBV4-2
j_call: TRBJ2-1
d_call: TRBD2
clone_size: few
cdr3_aa: CASSQAGQRGSYNEQFF
cdr3_nt: TGTGCCAGCAGCCAAGCGGGTCAGCGGGGCTCCTACAATGAGCAGTTCTTC

v_call: TRBV29-1
j_call: TRBJ2-7
d_call: -
clone_size: -
cdr3_aa: CSVAPQGYEQYF
cdr3_nt: TGCAGCGTTGCCCCCCAGGGCTACGAGCAGTACTTC